This passage covers 5 T cell receptor beta chains from one sample sequenced in a study of shared clonotypes between healthy human individuals. Positive CCR7 selection of CD45RO-negative cells yielded the naive CD8 cells, and terminally differentiated effector memory CD45RA+ cells were excluded. TCRdb keeps only in-frame clones here, not all; method: immunoSEQ multiplex PCR. The repertoire holds about 2 million clones, roughly 95% seen once, with 1% to 1.5% in the top ten. Sequenced sample: naive CD8+ T cells sorted from blood. These receptors all come from a man younger than 35 in good health.

As regards this clone: Other DNA sequences in this specimen translate into the identical CDR3. Written as DNA, the CDR3 is TGTGCCAGCAGCGTAGAAGGCGAAACTTACGAGCAGTACTTC. Amino acid sequence: CASSVEGETYEQYF. The J gene is TRBJ2-7, the V gene TRBV9; no reliable D call. Germline V gene lookup returns CDR1 SGDLS and CDR2 YYNGEE. This CDR3 comprises 14 residues. V was pared by 0 bases and J by 4 bases, with 11 bases between.

V gene TRBV21-1 combines with J gene TRBJ1-2. TRBV21-1 is shown as a pseudogene. The CDR3 loop spans 11 amino acids. CDR3 sequence: CASSKEAGYTF. CDR3 DNA: TGTGCCAGCAGCAAAGAAGCGGGCTACACCTTC.

For this clone: This CDR3 is also generated by other DNA sequences in the sample. The V and J genes are TRBV7-9 and TRBJ1-2; perhaps TRBD1 as D (6 bases). Trimming cost V 7 bases and J 3 bases, with 15 bases left between them. CDR1 SEHNR and CDR2 FQNEAQ come from the germline V gene (reference sequence). This CDR3 contains 14 residues. CDR3: CASTGDTDYYGYTF. DNA of the CDR3: TGTGCCAGCACTGGGGACACGGACTACTATGGCTACACCTTC.

The chain is built from TRBV27 and TRBJ2-7, with TRBD1 matching over 9 bases. Unmatched junction bases numbered 4, after V lost 3 bases and J lost 4 bases. CDR1 is MNHEY and CDR2 is SMNVEV in the germline V gene (reference sequence). This CDR3 has 14 amino acids. The CDR3 nucleotides read TGTGCCAGCAGTTTCGGACAGGGGCAGTACGAGCAGTACTTC. Encoded protein: CASSFGQGQYEQYF.

CDR3 residues: CASSRTGTDYGYTF. In DNA form, the CDR3 reads TGTGCCAGCAGCCGAACCGGGACAGACTATGGCTACACCTTC. J is TRBJ1-2 and V is TRBV7-9, with 7 bases that match TRBD1. Germline CDR1 is SEHNR and CDR2 is FQNEAQ (reference sequence). This CDR3 comprises 14 residues. J gave up 3 bases and V 5 bases, and 6 bases lay outside the gene matches.